The source of this TCR beta chain is a study of vaccination effects on CD4 cells after COVID-19. Background on the study: The median interval between the second dose and post-vaccine sampling was 72 days. Study-wide results and limits: Early post-infection timepoints were missing from the study, which also had few convalescent patients.

The CDR3 totals 15 residues. Trimming removed 1 base at V and 7 bases at J, with 11 bases between. Looked up from germline, CDR1 is LGHDT and CDR2 is YNNKEL (reference sequence). A word on this clone: Its antigen remains unknown.

Measured with immunoSEQ multiplex PCR; TCRdb has only the in-frame clones, and not every one. This table has around 50,000 clones, roughly 70% appearing once. It was after 10 days of culture that CD4+ T cells were isolated. The cohort was immunized with two doses of either the BNT162b2 or mRNA-1273 vaccine. On day 3 and again on day 7, half the medium was replaced with IL-2 medium. The sample here was CD4+ T cells from PBMCs cultured without peptide, taken after COVID-19 vaccination. V is TRBV3-1 (or the pseudogene TRBV3-2) and J is TRBJ1-6; no reliable D call. This clonotype was obtained from a human donor who received a COVID-19 vaccine. CDR3 protein: CASSQVHAGNSPLHF. As DNA, the CDR3 is TGTGCCAGCAGCCAAGTACACGCGGGGAATTCACCCCTCCACTTT.